The rows below give T cell receptor beta chains drawn from one sample of a study of CD8+ T cells in alopecia areata. The method was immunoSEQ multiplex PCR; TCRdb's version includes in-frame clones alone and lacks a portion of them. The sample comprises 55,000 to 75,000 clones, roughly 44% of which are singletons, and about a sixth rests with the top ten. The sample was CD8+ T cells sorted from blood, taken at week 0. Source of these receptors: a human donor with alopecia areata. CDR3s include the opening cysteine and the closing phenylalanine or tryptophan. Each record gives: J gene, D gene, clone size, V gene, CDR3 DNA, CDR3 protein. The D gene is left open where the match is weak. Clone size is stated in some rows and not others, as once, few, many or a class when expanded.

J: TRBJ2-6; D: TRBD1; size: NA; V: TRBV29-1; DNA: TGCAGCGTCTGGGGGACAGGGCAGGCTGGGGCCAACGTCCTGACTTTC; CDR3: CSVWGTGQAGANVLTF
J: TRBJ2-7; D: TRBD1; size: few; V: TRBV7-2; DNA: TGTGCCAGCAGTGAGATTGGACAGGGGACCTACGAGCAGTACTTC; CDR3: CASSEIGQGTYEQYF
J: TRBJ2-5; D: NA; size: NA; V: TRBV7-3; DNA: TGTGCCAGCAGCTTAAATGCAGGGGTCCTGCCCGAGACCCAGTACTTC; CDR3: CASSLNAGVLPETQYF
J: TRBJ2-2; D: TRBD1; size: few; V: TRBV7-8; DNA: TGTGCCAGCATCCCCCCGGGACAGGGGTTCCCCGGGGAGCTGTTTTTT; CDR3: CASIPPGQGFPGELFF
J: TRBJ2-5; D: NA; size: few; V: TRBV7-8; DNA: TGTGCCAGCAGCTTAGCAAGGAAAGAGACCCAGTACTTC; CDR3: CASSLARKETQYF
J: TRBJ2-5; D: NA; size: few; V: TRBV10-3; DNA: TGTGCCATCAGTGAGCCTAGCGAAGAGACCCAGTACTTC; CDR3: CAISEPSEETQYF
J: TRBJ2-5; D: TRBD1; size: NA; V: TRBV7-9; DNA: TGTGCCAGCAGCTTTACGACAGGGGCTAGGGAGACCCAGTACTTC; CDR3: CASSFTTGARETQYF
J: TRBJ2-7; D: TRBD2; size: few; V: TRBV7-2; DNA: TGTGCCAGCAGCCTAGCGGGAGCCTACGAGCAGTACTTC; CDR3: CASSLAGAYEQYF
J: TRBJ2-3; D: TRBD1; size: few; V: TRBV4-1; DNA: TGCGCCAGCAGCCTCCGAGCCGGGACAGGGGACGTTACAGATACGCAGTATTTT; CDR3: CASSLRAGTGDVTDTQYF
J: TRBJ2-2; D: NA; size: NA; V: TRBV29-1; DNA: TGCAGCATTGATGTCGGCGGGACAAACACCGGGGAGCTGTTTTTT; CDR3: CSIDVGGTNTGELFF
J: TRBJ2-5; D: NA; size: NA; V: TRBV7-9; DNA: TGTGCCAGCAGCTTCCCTAGCGCAGAGACCCAGTACTTC; CDR3: CASSFPSAETQYF
J: TRBJ2-1; D: NA; size: NA; V: TRBV6-6; DNA: TGTGCCAGCAGTCAAAAGCCGTACAGCTCCTACAATGAGCAGTTCTTC; CDR3: CASSQKPYSSYNEQFF
J: TRBJ2-7; D: NA; size: NA; V: TRBV27; DNA: TGTGCCAGCAGTTGGGGCATTTCCTACGAGCAGTACTTC; CDR3: CASSWGISYEQYF
J: TRBJ2-1; D: NA; size: few; V: TRBV7-9; DNA: TGTGCCAGCAGCTTAGCGAGGCGGGATGAGCAGTTCTTC; CDR3: CASSLARRDEQFF
J: TRBJ2-7; D: TRBD2; size: few; V: TRBV4-1; DNA: TGCGCCAGCAGCCTGAGCGGGGAAAGCTCCTACGAGCAGTACTTC; CDR3: CASSLSGESSYEQYF
J: TRBJ1-4; D: NA; size: NA; V: TRBV9; DNA: TGTGCCAGCAGCCCAGAAGGGGCAAGCGGTGAAAAACTGTTTTTT; CDR3: CASSPEGASGEKLFF
J: TRBJ2-1; D: NA; size: NA; V: TRBV27; DNA: TGTGCCAGCCAGACAGGCTACAATGAGCAGTTCTTC; CDR3: CASQTGYNEQFF
J: TRBJ1-1; D: NA; size: NA; V: TRBV30; DNA: TGTGCCTGGAAGCTTGGAACGAAAGTTGCTTTCTTT; CDR3: CAWKLGTKVAFF
J: TRBJ2-1; D: TRBD2; size: few; V: TRBV29-1; DNA: TGCAGCGTTGTCGGGACTAGCGGGAGCAAGGAGCAGTTCTTC; CDR3: CSVVGTSGSKEQFF
J: TRBJ2-7; D: NA; size: few; V: TRBV27; DNA: TGTGCCAGCAGTTTCGGACCCCGGTCTGGCGAGCAGTACTTC; CDR3: CASSFGPRSGEQYF
J: TRBJ2-7; D: NA; size: few; V: TRBV7-2; DNA: TGTGCCAGCAGCTTAAGGACTATCGATCTTCTCGAGCAGTACTTC; CDR3: CASSLRTIDLLEQYF
J: TRBJ2-7; D: TRBD2; size: NA; V: TRBV29-1; DNA: TGCAGCGTTCTGGGACTAGCGGGAGATAGTAGGGCCTACGAGCAGTACTTC; CDR3: CSVLGLAGDSRAYEQYF
J: TRBJ2-7; D: TRBD2; size: NA; V: TRBV7-2; DNA: TGTGCCAGCAGCCAACGGACTAGCGGGTACTCGTACGAGCAGTACTTC; CDR3: CASSQRTSGYSYEQYF
J: TRBJ2-3; D: TRBD2; size: NA; V: TRBV29-1; DNA: TGCAGCGCGCCCGCGGGAGGGTCAGATACGCAGTATTTT; CDR3: CSAPAGGSDTQYF
J: TRBJ2-1; D: NA; size: NA; V: TRBV27; DNA: TGTGCCAGCAGTTTATCCCCTCCCCGAGTACAGTTCTTC; CDR3: CASSLSPPRVQFF
J: TRBJ2-5; D: NA; size: NA; V: TRBV9; DNA: TGTGCCAGCAGCGCTGCCCCACTAGCAGAACCTAGGAGGGCAGAGACCCAGTACTTC; CDR3: CASSAAPLAEPRRAETQYF
J: TRBJ1-5; D: NA; size: few; V: TRBV6-9; DNA: TGTGCCAGCCGTAACGGGTGTCGGGTATGTGGTAGCAATCAGCCCCAGCATTTT; CDR3: CASRNGCRVCGSNQPQHF
J: TRBJ2-1; D: NA; size: few; V: TRBV29-1; DNA: TGCAGCGTGCTGGAGCATGAGCAGTTCTTC; CDR3: CSVLEHEQFF
J: TRBJ2-1; D: TRBD2; size: few; V: TRBV29-1; DNA: TGCAGCGCTCAACTAGCGTCCGATGAGCAGTTCTTC; CDR3: CSAQLASDEQFF
J: TRBJ2-4; D: NA; size: NA; V: TRBV10-1; DNA: TGCGCCAGCAGTGAGCGACCGGAGAACATTCAGTACTTC; CDR3: CASSERPENIQYF
J: TRBJ2-2; D: TRBD2; size: few; V: TRBV9; DNA: TGTGCCAGCAGCTCGACTAGCGGGATAGCCACCGGGGAGCTGTTTTTT; CDR3: CASSSTSGIATGELFF
J: TRBJ2-7; D: TRBD2; size: few; V: TRBV2; DNA: TGTGCCAGCAGTGGACTAGCGGCCGAGCAGTACTTC; CDR3: CASSGLAAEQYF
J: TRBJ2-5; D: TRBD2; size: NA; V: TRBV4-1; DNA: TGCGCCAGCAGCCCTTCGGGACTAGCGGGAGGGCCAGGACAAGAGACCCAGTACTTC; CDR3: CASSPSGLAGGPGQETQYF
J: TRBJ2-7; D: NA; size: few; V: TRBV27; DNA: TGTGCCAGCAGTCCGACGGCCTACGAGCAGTACTTC; CDR3: CASSPTAYEQYF
J: TRBJ2-7; D: NA; size: NA; V: TRBV6-1; DNA: TGTGCCAGCAGTGTGGGGACATCCTACGAGCAGTACTTC; CDR3: CASSVGTSYEQYF
J: TRBJ2-5; D: NA; size: NA; V: TRBV15; DNA: TGTGCCACCAGCAGAGATTCCCGGCCCCAAGAGACCCAGTACTTC; CDR3: CATSRDSRPQETQYF
J: TRBJ1-1; D: NA; size: NA; V: TRBV13; DNA: TGTGCCAGCAGCTTCGGTGAGACTGAAGCTTTCTTT; CDR3: CASSFGETEAFF
J: TRBJ2-1; D: NA; size: NA; V: TRBV30; DNA: TGTGCCTGGAGTGTAGGCTATGGGCAGGCGAATGAGCAGTTCTTC; CDR3: CAWSVGYGQANEQFF
J: TRBJ1-5; D: NA; size: NA; V: TRBV18; DNA: TGTGCCAGCTCACCCCACAATCAGCCCCAGCATTTT; CDR3: CASSPHNQPQHF
J: TRBJ1-5; D: TRBD1; size: few; V: TRBV27; DNA: TGTGCCAGCAGTTTATCGGGCGGGACAGGGGGCGCCTATCAGCCCCAGCATTTT; CDR3: CASSLSGGTGGAYQPQHF
J: TRBJ2-1; D: TRBD2; size: NA; V: TRBV4-1; DNA: TGCGCCAGCAGCCAAGGCCCGGGAGGGGAGGAGCAGTTCTTC; CDR3: CASSQGPGGEEQFF
J: TRBJ2-2; D: TRBD1; size: NA; V: TRBV29-1; DNA: TGCAGCCCCAACACCTCCGGGACAGGGGGTTTATTAGCGAACACCGGGGAGCTGTTTTTT; CDR3: CSPNTSGTGGLLANTGELFF
J: TRBJ2-3; D: NA; size: NA; V: TRBV29-1; DNA: TGCAGCGTTGAAATTACAGATACGCAGTATTTT; CDR3: CSVEITDTQYF
J: TRBJ1-1; D: NA; size: NA; V: TRBV27; DNA: TGTGCCAGCAGTTTTTCCGGGGGTAACACTGAAGCTTTCTTT; CDR3: CASSFSGGNTEAFF
J: TRBJ2-2; D: NA; size: NA; V: TRBV4-1; DNA: TGCGCCAGCAGCCAAATCGGTACAGCCGGGGAGCTGTTTTTT; CDR3: CASSQIGTAGELFF